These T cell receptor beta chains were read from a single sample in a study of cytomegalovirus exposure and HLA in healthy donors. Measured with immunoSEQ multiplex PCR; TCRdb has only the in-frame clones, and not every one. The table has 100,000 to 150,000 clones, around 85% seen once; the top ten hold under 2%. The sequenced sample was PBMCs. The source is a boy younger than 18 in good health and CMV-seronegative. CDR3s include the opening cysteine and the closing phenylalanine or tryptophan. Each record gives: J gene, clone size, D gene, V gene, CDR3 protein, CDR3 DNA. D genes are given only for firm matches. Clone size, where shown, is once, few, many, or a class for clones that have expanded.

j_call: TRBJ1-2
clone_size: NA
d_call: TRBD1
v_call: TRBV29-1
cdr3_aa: CSVLIRDRPYGYTF
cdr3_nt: TGCAGCGTTTTGATCCGGGACAGGCCCTATGGCTACACCTTC

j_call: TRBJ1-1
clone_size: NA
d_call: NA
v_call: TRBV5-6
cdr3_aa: CASSLGWGRRNTEAFF
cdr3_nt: TGTGCCAGCAGCTTGGGTTGGGGGAGGAGGAACACTGAAGCTTTCTTT

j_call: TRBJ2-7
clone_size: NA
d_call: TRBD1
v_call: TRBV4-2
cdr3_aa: CASSGDRGNEQYF
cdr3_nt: TGTGCCAGCAGCGGAGACAGGGGGAACGAGCAGTACTTC

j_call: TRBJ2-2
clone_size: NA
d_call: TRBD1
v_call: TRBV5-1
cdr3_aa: CASSSPRTGNLGGELFF
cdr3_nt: TGCGCCAGCAGTTCACCAAGGACAGGGAATTTGGGCGGGGAGCTGTTTTTT

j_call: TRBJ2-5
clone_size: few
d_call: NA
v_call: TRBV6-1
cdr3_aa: CASSEGPSGETQYF
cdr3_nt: TGTGCCAGCAGTGAAGGCCCCTCGGGGGAGACCCAGTACTTC

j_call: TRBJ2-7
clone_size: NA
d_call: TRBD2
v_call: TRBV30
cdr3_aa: CAWGTSGSLYEQYF
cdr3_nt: TGTGCCTGGGGGACTAGCGGGAGTTTGTACGAGCAGTACTTC

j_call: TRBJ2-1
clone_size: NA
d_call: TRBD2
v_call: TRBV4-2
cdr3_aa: CASSQGSGGAEEQFF
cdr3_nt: TGTGCCAGCAGCCAAGGGAGCGGGGGGGCCGAGGAGCAGTTCTTC

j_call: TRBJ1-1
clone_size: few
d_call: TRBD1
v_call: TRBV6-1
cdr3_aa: CASRDRVVGNTEAFF
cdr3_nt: TGTGCCAGCCGAGACAGGGTGGTGGGGAACACTGAAGCTTTCTTT

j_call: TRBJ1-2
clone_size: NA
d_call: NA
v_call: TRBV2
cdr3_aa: CATGWVYTF
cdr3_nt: TGTGCCACGGGGTGGGTCTACACCTTC

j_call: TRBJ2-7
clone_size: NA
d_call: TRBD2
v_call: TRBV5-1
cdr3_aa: CASSTGLAGGPGSYEQYF
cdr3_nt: TGCGCCAGCAGCACCGGACTAGCGGGGGGGCCGGGGTCCTACGAGCAGTACTTC

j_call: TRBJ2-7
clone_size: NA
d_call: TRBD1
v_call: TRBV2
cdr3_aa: CASSEVQGVQEQYF
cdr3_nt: TGTGCCAGCAGTGAAGTACAGGGGGTCCAGGAGCAGTACTTC

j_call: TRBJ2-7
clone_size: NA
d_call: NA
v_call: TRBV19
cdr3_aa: CASSISGSYEQYF
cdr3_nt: TGTGCCAGTAGTATTTCCGGCTCCTACGAGCAGTACTTC

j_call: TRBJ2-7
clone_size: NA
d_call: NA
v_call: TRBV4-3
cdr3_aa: CASSQEGQGSYEQYF
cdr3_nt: TGCGCCAGCAGCCAAGAGGGCCAGGGCTCCTACGAGCAGTACTTC

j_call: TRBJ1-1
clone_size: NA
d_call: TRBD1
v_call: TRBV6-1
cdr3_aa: CASSVTGRPEAFF
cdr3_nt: TGTGCCAGCAGTGTGACAGGGAGACCTGAAGCTTTCTTT

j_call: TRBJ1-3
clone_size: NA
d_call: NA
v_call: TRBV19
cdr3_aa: CASSTGTGPGNTIYF
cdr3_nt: TGTGCCAGTAGTACTGGGACTGGCCCTGGAAACACCATATATTTT

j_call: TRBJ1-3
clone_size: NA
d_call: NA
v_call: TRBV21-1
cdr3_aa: CASSFHPARNTIYF
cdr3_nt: TGTGCCAGCAGCTTCCACCCGGCTAGGAACACCATATATTTT

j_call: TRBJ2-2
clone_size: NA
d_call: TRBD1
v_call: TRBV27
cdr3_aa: CASSSTDRGKTGELFF
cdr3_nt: TGTGCCAGCAGTTCAACGGACAGGGGGAAGACCGGGGAGCTGTTTTTT

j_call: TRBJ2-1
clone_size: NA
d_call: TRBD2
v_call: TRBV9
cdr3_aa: CASTRGYGATGLAEGNEQFF
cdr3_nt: TGTGCCAGCACCCGTGGTTATGGAGCTACGGGACTAGCGGAAGGCAATGAGCAGTTCTTC

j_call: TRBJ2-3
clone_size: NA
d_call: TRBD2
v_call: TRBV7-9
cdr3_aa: CASSLERLAGSTDTQYF
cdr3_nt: TGTGCCAGCAGCTTAGAGCGGCTAGCGGGGAGCACAGATACGCAGTATTTT

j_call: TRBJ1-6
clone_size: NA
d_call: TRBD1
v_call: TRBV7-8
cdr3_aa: CASSSQGMSYNSPLHF
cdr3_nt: TGTGCCAGCAGTTCACAGGGGATGTCCTATAATTCACCCCTCCACTTT

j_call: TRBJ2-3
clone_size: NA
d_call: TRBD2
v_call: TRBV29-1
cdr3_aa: CSVEGGEWTSGGQVDTQYF
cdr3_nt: TGCAGCGTTGAAGGCGGGGAGTGGACTAGCGGGGGGCAGGTGGATACGCAGTATTTT

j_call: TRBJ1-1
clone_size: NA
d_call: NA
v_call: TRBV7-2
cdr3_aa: CASSFPQGVAFF
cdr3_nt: TGTGCCAGCAGCTTTCCTCAGGGTGTGGCTTTCTTT

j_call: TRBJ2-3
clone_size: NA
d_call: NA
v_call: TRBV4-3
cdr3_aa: CASSQERADTQYF
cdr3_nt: TGCGCCAGCAGCCAAGAGAGAGCAGATACGCAGTATTTT

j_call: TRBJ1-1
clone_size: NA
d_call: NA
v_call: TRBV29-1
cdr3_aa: CSVGGRYTEAFF
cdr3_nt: TGCAGCGTCGGAGGACGGTACACTGAAGCTTTCTTT

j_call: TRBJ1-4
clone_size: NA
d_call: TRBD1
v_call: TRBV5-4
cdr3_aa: CASSPNRGEKLFF
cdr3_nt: TGTGCCAGCAGCCCCAACAGGGGTGAAAAACTGTTTTTT

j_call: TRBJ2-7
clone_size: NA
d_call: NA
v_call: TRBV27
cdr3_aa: CASSYGGPTYEQYF
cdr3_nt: TGTGCCAGCAGTTACGGCGGGCCAACCTACGAGCAGTACTTC

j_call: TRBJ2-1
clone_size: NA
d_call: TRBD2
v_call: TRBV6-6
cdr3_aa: CASSYAAGVAYNEQFF
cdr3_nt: TGTGCCAGCAGTTACGCGGCGGGAGTTGCCTACAATGAGCAGTTCTTC

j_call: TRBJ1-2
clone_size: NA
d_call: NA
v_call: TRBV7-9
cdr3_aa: CASSSSTVFGYTF
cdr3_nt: TGTGCCAGCAGCTCCTCGACAGTTTTTGGCTACACCTTC

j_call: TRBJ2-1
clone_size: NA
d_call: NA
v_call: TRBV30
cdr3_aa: CAWSGGSNEQFF
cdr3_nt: TGTGCCTGGAGTGGAGGGTCCAATGAGCAGTTCTTC

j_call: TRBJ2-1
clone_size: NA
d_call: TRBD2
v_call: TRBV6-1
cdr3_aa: CASSAKLAGREFF
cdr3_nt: TGTGCCAGCAGTGCAAAACTAGCGGGGCGGGAGTTCTTC

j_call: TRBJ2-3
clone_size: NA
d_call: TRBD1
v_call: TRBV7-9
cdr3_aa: CASSSPDREGGTQYF
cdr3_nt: TGTGCCAGCAGCTCCCCGGACAGGGAAGGGGGTACGCAGTATTTT

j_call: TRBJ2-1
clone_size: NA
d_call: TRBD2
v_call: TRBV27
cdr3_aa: CASSLTASGYNEQFF
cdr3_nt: TGTGCCAGCAGTTTAACGGCTAGCGGTTACAATGAGCAGTTCTTC

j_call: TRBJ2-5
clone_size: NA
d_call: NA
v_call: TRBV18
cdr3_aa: CASSLTRMVSGETQYF
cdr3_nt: TGTGCCAGCTCTTTAACTCGAATGGTTTCGGGGGAGACCCAGTACTTC

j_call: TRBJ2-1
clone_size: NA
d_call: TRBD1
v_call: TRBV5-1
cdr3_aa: CASRYDRASYNEQFF
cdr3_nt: TGCGCCAGCAGATATGACAGGGCGTCCTACAATGAGCAGTTCTTC

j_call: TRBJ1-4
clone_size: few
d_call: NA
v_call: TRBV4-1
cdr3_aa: CASSLTLFEKLFF
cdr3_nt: TGCGCCAGCAGCCTAACTCTATTTGAAAAACTGTTTTTT

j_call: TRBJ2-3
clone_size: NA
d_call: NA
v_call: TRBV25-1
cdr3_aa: CASSEYLTTSSTDTQYF
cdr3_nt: TGTGCCAGCAGTGAATATCTGACTACCTCTAGCACAGATACGCAGTATTTT

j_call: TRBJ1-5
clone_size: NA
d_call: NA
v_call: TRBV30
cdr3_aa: CAWSAGNQPQHF
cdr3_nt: TGTGCCTGGAGCGCAGGAAATCAGCCCCAGCATTTT

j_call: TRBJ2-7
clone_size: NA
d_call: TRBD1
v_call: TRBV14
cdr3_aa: CASSHSTGTGLYEQYF
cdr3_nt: TGTGCCAGCAGCCACTCAACCGGGACAGGACTCTACGAGCAGTACTTC

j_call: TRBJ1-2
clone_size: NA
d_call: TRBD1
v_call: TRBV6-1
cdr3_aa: CASSERPGQGRGYPF
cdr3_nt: TGTGCCAGCAGTGAAAGGCCCGGACAGGGGAGAGGCTACCCCTTC

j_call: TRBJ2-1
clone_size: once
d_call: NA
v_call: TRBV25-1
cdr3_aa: CASSPPFAETSYNEQFF
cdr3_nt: TGTGCCAGCAGTCCCCCTTTTGCGGAGACCTCCTACAATGAGCAGTTCTTC

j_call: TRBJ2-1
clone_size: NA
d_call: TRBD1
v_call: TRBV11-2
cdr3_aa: CASRVGDSYNEQFF
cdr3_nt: TGTGCCAGCAGGGTAGGGGACAGCTACAATGAGCAGTTCTTC

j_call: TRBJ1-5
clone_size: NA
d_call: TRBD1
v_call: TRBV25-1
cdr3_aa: CASSESDRAGQPQHF
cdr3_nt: TGTGCCAGCAGTGAATCCGACAGGGCGGGTCAGCCCCAGCATTTT

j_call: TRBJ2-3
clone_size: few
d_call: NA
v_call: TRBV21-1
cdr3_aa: CASNPLGGSFSTDTQYF
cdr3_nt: TGTGCCAGCAATCCCCTTGGGGGCTCCTTTAGCACAGATACGCAGTATTTT

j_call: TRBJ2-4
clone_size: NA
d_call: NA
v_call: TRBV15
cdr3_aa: CATSKAPPVRPPKNIQYF
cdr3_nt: TGTGCCACCAGCAAAGCCCCACCCGTACGCCCCCCCAAAAACATTCAGTACTTC

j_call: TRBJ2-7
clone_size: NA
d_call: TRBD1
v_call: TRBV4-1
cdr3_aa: CASSQRGTGSFYEQYF
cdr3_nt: TGCGCCAGCAGCCAGAGGGGGACAGGGTCATTCTACGAGCAGTACTTC

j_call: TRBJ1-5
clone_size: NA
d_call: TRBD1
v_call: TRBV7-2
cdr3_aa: CASSPTGVLDNQPQHF
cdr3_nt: TGTGCCAGCAGTCCGACAGGGGTTCTGGACAATCAGCCCCAGCATTTT

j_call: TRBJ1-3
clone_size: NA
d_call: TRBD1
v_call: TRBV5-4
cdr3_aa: CASSPQPGTGSGNTIYF
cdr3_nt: TGTGCCAGCAGCCCACAGCCCGGGACAGGCTCTGGAAACACCATATATTTT

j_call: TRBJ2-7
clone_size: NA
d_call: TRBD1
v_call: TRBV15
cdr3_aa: CATSRDQGVYEQYF
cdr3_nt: TGTGCCACCAGCAGAGATCAGGGGGTTTACGAGCAGTACTTC

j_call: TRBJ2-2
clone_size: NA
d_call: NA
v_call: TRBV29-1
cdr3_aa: CSEARGEWNTGELFF
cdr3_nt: TGCAGCGAAGCCAGGGGCGAATGGAACACCGGGGAGCTGTTTTTT

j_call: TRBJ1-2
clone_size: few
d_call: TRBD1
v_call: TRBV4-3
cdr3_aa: CASSQEARQGDGYTF
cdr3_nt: TGCGCCAGCAGCCAAGAGGCGAGGCAGGGGGATGGCTACACCTTC

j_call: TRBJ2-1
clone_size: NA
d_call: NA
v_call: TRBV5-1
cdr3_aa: CASSLWTEYNEQFF
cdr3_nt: TGCGCCAGCAGCTTGTGGACAGAATACAATGAGCAGTTCTTC

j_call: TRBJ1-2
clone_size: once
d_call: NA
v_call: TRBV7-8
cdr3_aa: CASSLGEGNYGYTF
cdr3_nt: TGTGCCAGCAGCTTAGGTGAGGGAAACTATGGCTACACCTTC

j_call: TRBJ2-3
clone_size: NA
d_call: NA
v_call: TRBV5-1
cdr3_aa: CASSRLEQAVDTQYF
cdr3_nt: TGCGCCAGCAGTCGACTAGAACAGGCCGTAGATACGCAGTATTTT

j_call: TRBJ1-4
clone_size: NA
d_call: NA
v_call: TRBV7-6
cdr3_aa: CASSLGTGNEKLFF
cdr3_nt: TGTGCCAGCAGCTTAGGGACGGGGAATGAAAAACTGTTTTTT